This T cell receptor beta chain was profiled in a study of spatial heterogeneity in lung cancer. Carried by each TCR cDNA molecule was a unique molecular identifier. TCRdb itself ran the 5' RACE reads through MiXCR, one entry per CDR3 protein. The repertoire consists of roughly 200 distinct CDR3 sequences, with about 47% occurring once and the leading ten covering 35%. A note on this clonotype: The library was designed around alpha chains, so this beta chain is a stray read whose abundance carries little weight.

As to time point: sample taken at primary tumor resection. The 60 to 80 donors had untreated early-stage non-small cell lung cancer. Unsorted whole RNA from tumor, nontumor lung or frozen PBMC underwent sequencing. Trimming shortened V by 4 bases and J by 3 bases, and 10 bases separated the two germline ends. The CDR3 is 13 amino acids. Germline values: CDR1 SGHTA, CDR2 FQGNSA. This clonotype was obtained from a male donor with early-stage non-small cell lung cancer. This specimen was normal lung tissue next to the tumor, taken at surgery. The V and J genes are TRBV7-2 and TRBJ2-7, with D possibly being TRBD2 (5 bases). Written as DNA, the CDR3 is TGTGCCAGCAGCTACAATGCGGGCTACGAGCAGTACTTC. Protein sequence: CASSYNAGYEQYF.